This TCR beta chain comes out of a study of T-cell memory formation after mild COVID-19 (dated by TCRdb to the early 2020s). Background on the whole study: TCR sequence clusters from the two donors were found to be largely donor specific. In two donors, T-cell clones that expanded and contracted after mild COVID-19 were tracked by sequencing TCRalpha and TCRbeta repertoires over time. Two young, previously healthy adult volunteers made up the cohort, one male and one female.

This clonotype was detected only a few times. Its antigen has not been determined. No base quality information exists; no much larger clone differs at one position. Ficoll-Paque density gradient centrifugation was the method used to isolate PBMCs. For CDR1 and CDR2, the germline V gene (reference sequence) lists SEHNR and FQNEAQ. The CDR3 starts with the cysteine, ends with the phenylalanine, and has 15 residues. The only DNA kept is the CDR3, 45 bases in frame from the first base. Trimming leaves V shorter by 5 bases and J shorter by 7 bases, with the junction holding 6 bases beyond the gene matches. Overall study outcomes, separate from this receptor: Clones contracting from day 15 to 85 had balanced CD4/CD8 phenotypes, while a second wave expanding from day 15 to 37 was biased towards CD4+. SARS-CoV-2 specificity was not confirmed for the second-wave clones peaking on day 37. Contracting CD4+ clones turned up mainly in the CM and EM memory subsets, whereas EMRA was where CD8+ clones were enriched. The study included only a couple of mild cases, and larger cohorts that include severe cases with pre-infection samples were judged to be necessary. Some responding clones were detected in pre-infection memory, which suggested that pre-existing cross-reactive memory T cells had joined the SARS-CoV-2 response.

The sample was run on an Illumina NovaSeq 6000. cDNA libraries for TCRalpha and TCRbeta were prepared by 5'RACE using constant-segment primers, with sample barcodes and unique molecular identifiers added. RNA was extracted from every sample with Trizol reagent. Amplification of the libraries took two PCR steps, and the second step added a second sample barcode plus Illumina TruSeq adapters. Libraries were sequenced on an Illumina NovaSeq with 2 x 150 bp paired-end reads. Turning to the authors' computational methods: Demultiplexing of reads and collapsing into UMI-guided consensus sequences were performed with migec v1.2.7. Using mixcr v2.1.11, UMI consensuses were aligned to TRA and TRB V and J templates and then assembled into clonotypes. Expanded or contracted clonotypes were those called significant by both edgeR and NoisET, with noise models trained on biological replicates. edgeR calls used a false discovery rate-adjusted p below 0.01 and a log2 fold-change threshold of 1. As an exploratory analysis of dynamics, max-normalized trajectories of the 1000 most abundant clonotypes were examined by PCA with hierarchical clustering. Each responding clone was given a CD4 or CD8 phenotype based on the CD4+ and CD8+ repertoires, which had been sequenced separately. TCRdb reran the public reads through fastp at Q25 and MiXCR, keeping productive beta chains. Each CDR3 protein appears once, grouped with its most common genes and DNA. These V and J calls rely on TCRdb rather than the paper's analysis. This sample lists around 340,000 distinct CDR3 sequences; roughly an eighth were detected once. The ten largest clones take up roughly a fifth of the sample.

This receptor was identified in a man aged 18 to 35 who had mild COVID-19 (a few samples of this study predate the infection). The sample titles of this study are shuffled in the database, so cell type and time point are left out; the donor was told from shared clones. The V and J segments used are TRBV7-9 and TRBJ2-7; TRBD2 matches 15 bases in the middle. The sequencing input was PBMCs or a T cell subset sorted from them (not recorded which). The DNA sequence is TGTGCCAGCAGCCCTGGGACTAGCGGGGGGTTGGAGCAGTACTTC. Its protein product is CASSPGTSGGLEQYF.